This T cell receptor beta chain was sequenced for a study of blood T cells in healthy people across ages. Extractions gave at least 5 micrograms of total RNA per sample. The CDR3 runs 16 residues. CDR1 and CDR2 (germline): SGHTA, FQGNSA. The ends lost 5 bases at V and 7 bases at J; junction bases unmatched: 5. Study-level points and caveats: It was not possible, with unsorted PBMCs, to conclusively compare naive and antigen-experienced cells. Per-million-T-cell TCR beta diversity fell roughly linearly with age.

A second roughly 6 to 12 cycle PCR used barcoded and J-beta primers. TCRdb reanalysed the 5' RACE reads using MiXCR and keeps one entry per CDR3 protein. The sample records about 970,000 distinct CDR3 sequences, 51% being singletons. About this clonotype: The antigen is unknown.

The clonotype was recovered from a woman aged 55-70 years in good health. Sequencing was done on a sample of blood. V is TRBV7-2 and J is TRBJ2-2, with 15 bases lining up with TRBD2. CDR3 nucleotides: TGTGCCAGCAGCCCTGGACTAGCGGGAGGGGTCGGGGAGCTGTTTTTT. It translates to CASSPGLAGGVGELFF.